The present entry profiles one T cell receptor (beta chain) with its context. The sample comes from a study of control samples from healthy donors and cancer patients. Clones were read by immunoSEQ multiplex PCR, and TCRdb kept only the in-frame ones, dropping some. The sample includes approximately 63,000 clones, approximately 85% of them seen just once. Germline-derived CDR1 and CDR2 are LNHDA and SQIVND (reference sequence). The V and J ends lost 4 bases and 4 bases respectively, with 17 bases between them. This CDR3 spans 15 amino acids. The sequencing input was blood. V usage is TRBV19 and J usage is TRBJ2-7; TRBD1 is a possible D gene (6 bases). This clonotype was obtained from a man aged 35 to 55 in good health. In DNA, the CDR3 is TGTGCCAGTAGTACGTCGCCAGGGGCCTTTTACGAGCAGTACTTC. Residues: CASSTSPGAFYEQYF. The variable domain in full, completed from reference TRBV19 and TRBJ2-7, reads DGGITQSPKYLFRKEGQNVTLSCEQNLNHDAMYWYRQDPGQGLRLIYYSQIVNDFQKGDIAEGYSVSREKKESFPLTVTSAQKNPTAFYLCASSTSPGAFYEQYFGPGTRLTVT.